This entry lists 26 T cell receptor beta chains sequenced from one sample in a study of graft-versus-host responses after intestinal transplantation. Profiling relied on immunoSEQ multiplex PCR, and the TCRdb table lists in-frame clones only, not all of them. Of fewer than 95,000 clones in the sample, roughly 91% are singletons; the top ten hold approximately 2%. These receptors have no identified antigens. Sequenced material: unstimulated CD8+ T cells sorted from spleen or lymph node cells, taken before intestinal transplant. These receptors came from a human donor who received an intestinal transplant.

CDR3 sequence: CASSESGTNSYEQYF. The CDR3 DNA reads as TGTGCCAGCAGTGAATCTGGGACTAACTCCTACGAGCAGTACTTC. The chain recombines TRBV2 with TRBJ2-7, with 7 positions matching TRBD2. The CDR3 extends over 15 amino acids. V shed 2 bases and J 0 bases; nucleotides not matched to a gene: 4. Germline V gene lookup returns CDR1 SNHLY and CDR2 FYNNEI.

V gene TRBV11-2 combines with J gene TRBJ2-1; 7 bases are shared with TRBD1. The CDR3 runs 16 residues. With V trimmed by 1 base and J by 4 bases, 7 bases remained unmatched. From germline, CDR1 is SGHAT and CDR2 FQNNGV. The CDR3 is CASSLALGTEYNEQFF. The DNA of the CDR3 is TGTGCCAGCAGCTTAGCCCTCGGGACAGAGTACAATGAGCAGTTCTTC.

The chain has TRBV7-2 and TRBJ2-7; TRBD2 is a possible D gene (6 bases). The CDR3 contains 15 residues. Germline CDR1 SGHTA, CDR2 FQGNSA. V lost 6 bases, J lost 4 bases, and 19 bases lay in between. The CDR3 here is CASSPSAGGWYEQYF. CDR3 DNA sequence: TGTGCCAGCAGTCCATCAGCCGGGGGATGGTACGAGCAGTACTTC.

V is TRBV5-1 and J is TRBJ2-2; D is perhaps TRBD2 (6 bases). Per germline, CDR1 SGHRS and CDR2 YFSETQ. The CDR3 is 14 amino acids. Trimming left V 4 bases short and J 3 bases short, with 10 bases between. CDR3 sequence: CASSSPSDTGELFF. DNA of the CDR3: TGCGCCAGCAGCAGCCCTAGCGACACCGGGGAGCTGTTTTTT.

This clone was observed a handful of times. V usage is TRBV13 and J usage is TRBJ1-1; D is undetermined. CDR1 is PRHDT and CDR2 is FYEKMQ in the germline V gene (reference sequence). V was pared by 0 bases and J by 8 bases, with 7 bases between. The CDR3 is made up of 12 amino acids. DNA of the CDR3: TGTGCCAGCAGCTTAGGACTCTTAGAAGCTTTCTTT. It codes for CASSLGLLEAFF.

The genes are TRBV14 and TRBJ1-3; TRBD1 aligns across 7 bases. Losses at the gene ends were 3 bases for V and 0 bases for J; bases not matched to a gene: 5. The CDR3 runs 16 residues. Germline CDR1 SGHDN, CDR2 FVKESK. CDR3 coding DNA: TGTGCCAGCAGCCAGCTTCAGGGGGTCTCTGGAAACACCATATATTTT. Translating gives CASSQLQGVSGNTIYF.

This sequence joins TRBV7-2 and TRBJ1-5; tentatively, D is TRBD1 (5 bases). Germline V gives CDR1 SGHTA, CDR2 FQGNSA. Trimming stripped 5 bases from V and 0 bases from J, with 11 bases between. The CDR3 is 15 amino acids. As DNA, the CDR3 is TGTGCCAGCAGCGCGGGACCGTATAGCAATCAGCCCCAGCATTTT. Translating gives CASSAGPYSNQPQHF. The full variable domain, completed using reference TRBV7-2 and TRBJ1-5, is GAGVSQSPSNKVTEKGKDVELRCDPISGHTALYWYRQSLGQGLEFLIYFQGNSAPDKSGLPSDRFSAERTGGSVSTLTIQRTQQEDSAVYLCASSAGPYSNQPQHFGDGTRLSIL.

CDR3 loop: CASRNRANYGYTF. The CDR3 nucleotides are TGTGCCAGCAGGAACAGGGCTAACTATGGCTACACCTTC. V is TRBV2 and J is TRBJ1-2; tentatively, D is TRBD1 (6 bases). Per the germline V gene, CDR1 is SNHLY and CDR2 is FYNNEI. Between the trimmed V and J ends, which lost 6 bases and 0 bases, there was a span of 8 bases. This CDR3 has 13 residues.

The CDR3 DNA follows: TGTGCCAGCAGTGAATCCCCGGGACAGTCATACGAGCAGTACTTC. Its translation is CASSESPGQSYEQYF. The J gene is TRBJ2-7, the V gene TRBV2; 7 positions agree with TRBD1. The CDR3 sequence is 15 residues long. V dropped 2 bases and J dropped 4; count of bases not matched to a gene: 8. Germline CDR1 is SNHLY and CDR2 is FYNNEI.

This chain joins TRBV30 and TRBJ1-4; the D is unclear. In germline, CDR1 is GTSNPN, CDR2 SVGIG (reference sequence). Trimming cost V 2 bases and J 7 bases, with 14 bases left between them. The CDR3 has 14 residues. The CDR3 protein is CAWSHGKGGEKLFF. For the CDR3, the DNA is TGTGCCTGGAGTCATGGGAAGGGAGGTGAAAAACTGTTTTTT.

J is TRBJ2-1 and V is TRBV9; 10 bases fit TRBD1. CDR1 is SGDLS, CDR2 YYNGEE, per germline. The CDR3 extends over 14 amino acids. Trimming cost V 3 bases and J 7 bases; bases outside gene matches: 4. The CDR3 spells CASSAGQGVNEQFF. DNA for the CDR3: TGTGCCAGCAGCGCCGGACAGGGGGTAAATGAGCAGTTCTTC.

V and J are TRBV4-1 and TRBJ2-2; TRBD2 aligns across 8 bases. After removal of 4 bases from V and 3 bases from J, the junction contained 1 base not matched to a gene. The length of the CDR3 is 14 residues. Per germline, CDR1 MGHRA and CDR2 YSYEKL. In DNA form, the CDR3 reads TGCGCCAGCAGCCCAGCGGGGGACACCGGGGAGCTGTTTTTT. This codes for CASSPAGDTGELFF.

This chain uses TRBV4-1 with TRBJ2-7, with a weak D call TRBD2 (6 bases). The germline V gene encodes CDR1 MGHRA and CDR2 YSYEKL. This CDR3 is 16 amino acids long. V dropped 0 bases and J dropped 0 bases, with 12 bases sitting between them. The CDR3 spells CASSQDRGGNSYEQYF. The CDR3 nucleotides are TGCGCCAGCAGCCAAGATCGTGGGGGGAACTCCTACGAGCAGTACTTC.

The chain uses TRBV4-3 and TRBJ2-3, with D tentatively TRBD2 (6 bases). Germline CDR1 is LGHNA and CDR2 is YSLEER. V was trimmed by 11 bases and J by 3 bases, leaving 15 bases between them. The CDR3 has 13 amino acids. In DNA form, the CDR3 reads TGCGCCCAAGTGGCAGGGAGGACAGATACGCAGTATTTT. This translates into CAQVAGRTDTQYF.

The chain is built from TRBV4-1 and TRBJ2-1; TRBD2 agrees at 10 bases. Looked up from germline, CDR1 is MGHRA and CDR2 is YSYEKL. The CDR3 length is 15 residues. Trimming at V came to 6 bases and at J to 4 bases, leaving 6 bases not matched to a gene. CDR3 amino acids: CASSPTSGVYNEQFF. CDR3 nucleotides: TGCGCCAGCAGTCCTACTAGCGGGGTTTACAATGAGCAGTTCTTC.

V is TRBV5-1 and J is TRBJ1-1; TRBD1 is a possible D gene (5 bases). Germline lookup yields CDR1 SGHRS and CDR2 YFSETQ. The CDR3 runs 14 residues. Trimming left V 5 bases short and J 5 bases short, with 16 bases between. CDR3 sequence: CASRGWGDRTEAFF. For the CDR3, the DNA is TGCGCCAGCAGGGGGTGGGGGGATAGGACTGAAGCTTTCTTT.

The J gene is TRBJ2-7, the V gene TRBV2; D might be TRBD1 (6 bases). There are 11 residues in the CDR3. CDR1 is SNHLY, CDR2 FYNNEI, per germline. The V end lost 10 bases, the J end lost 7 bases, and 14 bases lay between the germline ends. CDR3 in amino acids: CATQQGEEQYF. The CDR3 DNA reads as TGTGCCACTCAACAGGGAGAGGAGCAGTACTTC.

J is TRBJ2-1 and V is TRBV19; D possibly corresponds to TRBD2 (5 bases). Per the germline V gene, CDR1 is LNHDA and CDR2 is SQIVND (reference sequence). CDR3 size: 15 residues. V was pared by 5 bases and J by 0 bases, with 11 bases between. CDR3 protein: CASSDGVSSYNEQFF. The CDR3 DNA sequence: TGTGCCAGTAGTGACGGGGTGAGCTCCTACAATGAGCAGTTCTTC.

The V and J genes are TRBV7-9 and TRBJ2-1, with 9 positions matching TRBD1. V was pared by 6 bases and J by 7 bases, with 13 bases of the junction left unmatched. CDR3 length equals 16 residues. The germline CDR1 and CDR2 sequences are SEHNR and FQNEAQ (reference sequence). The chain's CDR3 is CASRADRGLMRNEQFF. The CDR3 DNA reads TGTGCCAGCAGAGCAGACAGGGGGTTGATGCGGAATGAGCAGTTCTTC.

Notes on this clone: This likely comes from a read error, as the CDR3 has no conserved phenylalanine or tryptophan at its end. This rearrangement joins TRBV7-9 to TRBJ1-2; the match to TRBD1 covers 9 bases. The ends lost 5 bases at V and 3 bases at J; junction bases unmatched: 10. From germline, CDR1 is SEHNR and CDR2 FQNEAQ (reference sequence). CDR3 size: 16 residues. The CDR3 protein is CASSLGDRAPHYGYTL. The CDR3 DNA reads TGTGCCAGCAGCCTTGGGGACAGGGCCCCACACTATGGCTACACCCTC.

The CDR3 DNA reads as TGTGCCAGCAGTTCTACAGGTTACTCCTACAATGAGCAGTTCTTC. Its translation is CASSSTGYSYNEQFF. The chain carries TRBV27 and TRBJ2-1, with D perhaps TRBD1 (5 bases). The V gene's germline CDR1 is MNHEY and CDR2 SMNVEV (reference sequence). V lost 4 bases and J 0 bases, leaving 10 bases between the germline ends. The CDR3 sequence is 15 residues long.

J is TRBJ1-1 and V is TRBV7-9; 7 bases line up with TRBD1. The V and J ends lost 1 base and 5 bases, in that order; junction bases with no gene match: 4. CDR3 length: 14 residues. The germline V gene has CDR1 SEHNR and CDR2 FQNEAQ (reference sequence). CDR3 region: CASSLELRGTEAFF. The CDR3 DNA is TGTGCCAGCAGCTTAGAGCTCAGGGGGACTGAAGCTTTCTTT.

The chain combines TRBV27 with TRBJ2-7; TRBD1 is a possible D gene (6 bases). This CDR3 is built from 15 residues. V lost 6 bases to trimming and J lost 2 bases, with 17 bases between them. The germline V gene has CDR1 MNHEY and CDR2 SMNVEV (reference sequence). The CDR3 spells CASSSGWDTPYEQYF. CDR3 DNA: TGTGCCAGCAGCTCAGGCTGGGACACTCCCTACGAGCAGTACTTC.

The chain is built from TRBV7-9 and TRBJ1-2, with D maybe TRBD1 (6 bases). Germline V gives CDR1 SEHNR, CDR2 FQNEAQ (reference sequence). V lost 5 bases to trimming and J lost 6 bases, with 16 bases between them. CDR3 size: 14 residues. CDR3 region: CASSPTGGFDGYTF. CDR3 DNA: TGTGCCAGCAGCCCTACTGGGGGCTTCGATGGCTACACCTTC.

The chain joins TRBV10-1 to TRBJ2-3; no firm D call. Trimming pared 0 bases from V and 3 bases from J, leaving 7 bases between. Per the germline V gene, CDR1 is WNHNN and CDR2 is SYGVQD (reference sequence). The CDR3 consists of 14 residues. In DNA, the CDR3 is TGCGCCAGCAGTGAGTCGATGGCAACAGATACGCAGTATTTT. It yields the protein CASSESMATDTQYF.

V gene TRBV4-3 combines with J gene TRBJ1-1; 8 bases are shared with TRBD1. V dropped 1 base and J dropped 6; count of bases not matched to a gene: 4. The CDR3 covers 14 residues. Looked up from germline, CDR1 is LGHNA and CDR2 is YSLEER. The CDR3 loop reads CASSQGTGFAEAFF. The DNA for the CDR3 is TGCGCCAGCAGCCAAGGGACAGGGTTTGCTGAAGCTTTCTTT.